The clone carrying this T cell receptor (beta chain) was observed a few times. The ends lost 4 bases at V and 0 bases at J; junction bases unmatched: 3. In germline, CDR1 is SGHTS, CDR2 YDEGEE. The CDR3 spans 17 residues. Vbeta (60) and Jbeta (13) primers were used in the PCR. Some clones are missing from TCRdb's copy, which holds only in-frame ones; the method was immunoSEQ multiplex PCR. The table has approximately 210,000 clones, around 79% seen once. The sample is drawn from a study of cytomegalovirus exposure and HLA in healthy donors. Input material: PBMCs. This clonotype originated in a male donor in good health and CMV-seropositive. J is TRBJ2-3 and V is TRBV5-8; 15 bases match TRBD2. CDR3 nucleotides: TGTGCCAGCAGCCTCGGGACTAGCGGGGGGAGCACAGATACGCAGTATTTT. This codes for CASSLGTSGGSTDTQYF.